Listed here are 5 T cell receptor beta chains from one sample, sequenced in a study of blood T cell repertoires in COVID-19. Sequenced by immunoSEQ multiplex PCR; TCRdb stores in-frame clones only, minus some. The table includes about 180,000 clones, about 91% detected once. Material for sequencing was PBMCs or T cells enriched from blood (not recorded which). The receptors here all came from a woman in her 40s with acute COVID-19.

This chain uses TRBV3-1 (or the pseudogene TRBV3-2) with TRBJ2-7, with 14 positions matching TRBD2. The CDR3 loop spans 17 amino acids. The junction had 6 bases not matched to a gene; V was cut back by 0 bases and J by 5 bases. Germline lookup yields CDR1 LGHDT and CDR2 YNNKEL (reference sequence). The CDR3 reads CASSQERLAGGRNEQYF. The CDR3 DNA sequence: TGTGCCAGCAGCCAAGAGCGACTAGCGGGGGGGCGAAACGAGCAGTACTTC.

The CDR3 coding sequence is TGTGCCAGCAGCCAAACAAGCGGGAGGGCCGGTATTGGTCGCAAAAACATTCAGTACTTC. Amino acid sequence: CASSQTSGRAGIGRKNIQYF. V usage is TRBV4-2 and J usage is TRBJ2-4; TRBD2 matches 10 bases. The V and J ends lost 2 bases and 3 bases, in that order; junction bases with no gene match: 16. There are 20 residues in the CDR3. CDR1 is LGHNA, CDR2 YNFKEQ, per germline.

This clone has only one observation. The chain couples TRBV6-5 to TRBJ2-7; 8 bases are a match to TRBD1. J gave up 4 bases and V 7 bases, and 6 bases lay outside the gene matches. The CDR3 sequence is 13 residues long. Looked up from germline, CDR1 is MNHEY and CDR2 is SVGAGI. The CDR3 DNA reads TGTGCCAGCACCCGGACAGGGTTGTACGAGCAGTACTTC. Its translation is CASTRTGLYEQYF.

CDR3 sequence: CASSELPPPGGELFF. The CDR3 coding sequence is TGTGCCAGCAGTGAACTCCCTCCTCCGGGCGGGGAGCTGTTTTTT. This chain connects TRBV6-1 to TRBJ2-2, with D unresolved. V shed 2 bases and J shed 7 bases, with 14 bases lying between them. Germline CDR1 MNHNS, CDR2 SASEGT. The CDR3 extends over 15 amino acids.

V gene TRBV28 combines with J gene TRBJ2-7, with D perhaps matching TRBD1 (6 bases). CDR1 MDHEN and CDR2 SYDVKM come from the germline V gene. The CDR3 length is 15 residues. V lost 6 bases, J lost 3 bases, and 18 bases lay in between. The CDR3 nucleotides are TGTGCCAGCAGCCAAAGGACAACCAGGGGCTACGAGCAGTACTTC. Translated, it gives CASSQRTTRGYEQYF.